The present entry profiles one T cell receptor beta chain with its context. Its antigen is currently not known. Base qualities are not provided; no much larger clone lies one nucleotide away. The CDR3 goes from the cysteine to the phenylalanine over 17 residues. CDR3 DNA is the only sequence kept; it has 51 bases, read in frame from the first base. Via the germline V gene, CDR1 is SGHRS and CDR2 YFSETQ. V is pruned by 4 bases and J by 11 bases, leaving 21 bases of the junction without a gene match. TCRbeta CDR3 regions were amplified from genomic DNA using the immunoSEQ Assay, a bias-controlled multiplex PCR. Concerning the study's data processing: Nucleated cell counts per sample were estimated from amplification of reference gene primers within the assay. Sequence reads were collapsed and filtered to measure the absolute abundance of every unique TCRbeta CDR3 rearrangement. For each sample, productive Simpson clonality was calculated by taking the square root of Simpson's diversity index across productive rearrangements. What TCRdb holds here is the immuneACCESS table cut down to in-frame rearrangements. Part of the clones is not present; checked against another copy, under half of the missing clones reflect an unresolved V gene, and the others are unexplained. Clonal size and the V and J genes are those of that table, whereas D and trimming came from the DNA. In all, the sample holds 200,000 to 250,000 clones, and about 90% of those were seen once. The top ten clonotypes cover around 1.5% of the sample.

The collaborating institutions used their own protocols to collect whole blood in K2EDTA tubes. For TCRbeta analysis, collaborator samples were shipped as frozen whole blood, as isolated PBMCs, or as DNA extracted from either sample type. This sample was included in a study of blood T cell repertoires in COVID-19 (dated by TCRdb to 2018 to 2021). Notes on the research overall: Samples from collaborators originated in the United States, Italy and Spain and spanned both the acute and convalescent phases of COVID-19. The material from the prospective study consisted of cDNA or gDNA derived from T cells, B-cell-depleted T cells, or PBMCs. Deeply sampled blood TCRbeta repertoires from subjects exposed to, actively infected with, or recovered from COVID-19 were included in the dataset. The repertoires were made available in a free public database intended to serve as a resource for research on the immune response to SARS-CoV-2. Samples were obtained from the ongoing ImmuneRACE study (first 160 participants) and from about 1,300 subjects provided by 6 global collaborators. Sample metadata almost always included a de-identified subject ID, COVID-19 status, age in years and sex. HLA class I and class II types, where available, came from metadata supplied by the sample provider rather than from assay-based typing. General conclusions and limits of the study: Clinical and demographic metadata were provided uncurated, with the amount varying by source and participant.

The chain couples TRBV5-1 to TRBJ1-2, with 9 bases aligning to TRBD1. The clonotype originates from a man aged 18 to 30 with active or convalescent COVID-19. The sequencing sample was made of peripheral blood. The nucleotide sequence reads as follows: TGCGCCAGCAGCACATCTTGGGTGGGACAGGGCGCCCTTGGATACACCTTC. Its product reads: CASSTSWVGQGALGYTF.